The 6 T cell receptor beta chains presented below share a single source sample, sequenced in a study of Ad26.COV2.S vaccination and SARS-CoV-2 variants. Measured with immunoSEQ multiplex PCR; TCRdb has only the in-frame clones, and not every one. The data hold roughly 350,000 clones, with around 89% observed a single time. The sample's treatment: about 20 received Ad26.COV2.S at low or high dose, single or two shots; about 5 received placebo; per-sample allocation not given. Sampling took place 63 days after the first vaccine or placebo injection. The sequencing here drew on peripheral blood, taken in a trial of Ad26.COV2.S vaccine versus placebo. These TCRs come from a person aged 18-60 years who received the Ad26.COV2.S COVID-19 vaccine or a placebo.

Written as DNA, the CDR3 is TGTGCCAGCAGCTTCCATCCTGGACAGGGTAACGCCTCACCCCTCCACTTT. It is translated as CASSFHPGQGNASPLHF. The chain joins TRBV7-8 to TRBJ1-6; the match to TRBD1 covers 8 bases. V was pared by 3 bases and J by 10 bases, with 14 bases of the junction left unmatched. Looked up from germline, CDR1 is SGHVS and CDR2 is FQNEAQ. The CDR3 sequence is 17 residues long.

The chain carries TRBV4-3 and TRBJ1-2; possibly TRBD1 for D (5 bases). This CDR3 region has 14 residues. Per the germline V gene, CDR1 is LGHNA and CDR2 is YSLEER. The V end lost 1 base, the J end lost 3 bases, and 9 bases lay between the germline ends. In DNA form, the CDR3 reads TGCGCCAGCAGCCAAGTGGGGGATTACTATGGCTACACCTTC. Its protein is CASSQVGDYYGYTF.

This chain uses TRBV28 with TRBJ1-2, with D unclear. CDR1 and CDR2 (germline): MDHEN, SYDVKM. This CDR3 contains 11 residues. The V end lost 8 bases, the J end lost 0 bases, and 4 bases lay between the germline ends. CDR3 sequence (DNA): TGTGCCAGCCTTTCTAACTATGGCTACACCTTC. Translating gives CASLSNYGYTF.

The chain links TRBV10-3 to TRBJ2-5; 15 positions match TRBD2. The germline V gene encodes CDR1 ENHRY and CDR2 SYGVKD. Trimming at V came to 3 bases and at J to 4 bases, leaving 3 bases not matched to a gene. The CDR3 runs to 16 residues. DNA of the CDR3: TGTGCCATCAGTGATGGACTAGCGGGGGGGGGAGAGACCCAGTACTTC. Protein sequence: CAISDGLAGGGETQYF.

The rearrangement joins TRBV5-8 to TRBJ2-7; TRBD1 might be the D (6 bases). CDR3 length: 15 residues. The germline gives CDR1 SGHTS, CDR2 YDEGEE. Trimming took 0 bases from V and 3 from J, leaving 13 bases between them. CDR3 residues: CASSLARTALYEQYF. CDR3 DNA sequence: TGTGCCAGCAGCTTGGCCAGGACAGCGCTCTACGAGCAGTACTTC.

The chain employs TRBV5-1 and TRBJ2-3; 9 bases fit TRBD1. In germline, CDR1 is SGHRS, CDR2 YFSETQ. With V trimmed by 1 base and J by 2 bases, 5 bases remained unmatched. The CDR3 has 16 residues. CDR3 amino acids: CASSLWGQGYTDTQYF. The CDR3 DNA reads as TGCGCCAGCAGCTTGTGGGGACAGGGATACACAGATACGCAGTATTTT.